This entry lists 6 T cell receptor beta chains sequenced from one sample in a study of blood T cell repertoires in COVID-19. Profiling relied on immunoSEQ multiplex PCR, and the TCRdb table lists in-frame clones only, not all of them. The sample lists more than 35,000 clones, 84% occurring once. The sequenced sample consisted of peripheral blood. These receptor sequences come from a man over 45 with active or convalescent COVID-19.

This sequence joins TRBV2 and TRBJ2-2; 10 bases match TRBD1. The V segment lost 5 bases and the J segment 6 bases; nucleotides outside the gene matches: 9. Germline V gene lookup returns CDR1 SNHLY and CDR2 FYNNEI. CDR3 size: 16 residues. The CDR3 loop is CASSRTGQGMSGELFF. The CDR3 DNA is TGTGCCAGCAGTCGCACGGGACAGGGGATGTCCGGGGAGCTGTTTTTT.

V gene TRBV6-4 combines with J gene TRBJ2-3; a possible D gene is TRBD1 (6 bases). This CDR3 region has 14 residues. The V and J ends lost 0 bases and 4 bases respectively, with 8 bases between them. Germline assignment: CDR1 MRHNA and CDR2 SNTAGT. CDR3 sequence: CASSDSAGADTQYF. Here the CDR3 DNA reads TGTGCCAGCAGTGACTCGGCAGGGGCAGATACGCAGTATTTT.

The sample holds one count of this clone. This sequence joins TRBV7-2 and TRBJ2-5; 13 bases match TRBD2. The V and J ends lost 5 bases and 2 bases, in that order; junction bases with no gene match: 5. Germline CDR1 and CDR2: SGHTA and FQGNSA. CDR3 length: 16 amino acids. CDR3 protein: CASSAPGLAGQETQYF. CDR3 DNA sequence: TGTGCCAGCAGCGCGCCGGGACTAGCGGGACAAGAGACCCAGTACTTC.

The chain recombines TRBV5-8 with TRBJ2-5; 11 bases match TRBD1. The CDR3 is 18 amino acids. The trim removed 3 bases at V and 5 bases at J, leaving 15 bases unmatched. CDR1 is SGHTS, CDR2 YDEGEE, per germline. The CDR3 loop is CASSSVRTGGIIEETQYF. In DNA form, the CDR3 reads TGTGCCAGCAGCTCGGTCCGGACAGGGGGCATTATCGAGGAGACCCAGTACTTC. The full variable domain, in which reference TRBV5-8 and TRBJ2-5 provide the parts outside the CDR3, is EAGVTQSPTHLIKTRGQQATLRCSPISGHTSVYWYQQALGLGLQFLLWYDEGEERNRGNFPPRFSGRQFPNYSSELNVNALELEDSALYLCASSSVRTGGIIEETQYFGPGTRLLVL.

The V and J genes are TRBV19 and TRBJ1-6; weak D call: TRBD1 (6 bases). CDR3 length: 14 amino acids. Germline loops: CDR1 LNHDA, CDR2 SQIVND (reference sequence). V shed 4 bases and J shed 4 bases, with 8 bases lying between them. The CDR3 DNA reads as TGTGCCAGTAGTACCGGACAGTATAATTCACCCCTCCACTTT. Translated: CASSTGQYNSPLHF. Full variable domain (outside the CDR3, taken from reference TRBV19 and TRBJ1-6): DGGITQSPKYLFRKEGQNVTLSCEQNLNHDAMYWYRQDPGQGLRLIYYSQIVNDFQKGDIAEGYSVSREKKESFPLTVTSAQKNPTAFYLCASSTGQYNSPLHFGNGTRLTVT.

The rearrangement joins TRBV28 to TRBJ2-4; 8 bases are shared with TRBD1. Germline V lookup: CDR1 MDHEN, CDR2 SYDVKM. This CDR3 has 15 residues. V lost 6 bases and J lost 5; bases outside the gene matches: 9. The CDR3 DNA is TGTGCCAGCAGAACACAGGGGGGTGGCCAAAACATTCAGTACTTC. It specifies CASRTQGGGQNIQYF.